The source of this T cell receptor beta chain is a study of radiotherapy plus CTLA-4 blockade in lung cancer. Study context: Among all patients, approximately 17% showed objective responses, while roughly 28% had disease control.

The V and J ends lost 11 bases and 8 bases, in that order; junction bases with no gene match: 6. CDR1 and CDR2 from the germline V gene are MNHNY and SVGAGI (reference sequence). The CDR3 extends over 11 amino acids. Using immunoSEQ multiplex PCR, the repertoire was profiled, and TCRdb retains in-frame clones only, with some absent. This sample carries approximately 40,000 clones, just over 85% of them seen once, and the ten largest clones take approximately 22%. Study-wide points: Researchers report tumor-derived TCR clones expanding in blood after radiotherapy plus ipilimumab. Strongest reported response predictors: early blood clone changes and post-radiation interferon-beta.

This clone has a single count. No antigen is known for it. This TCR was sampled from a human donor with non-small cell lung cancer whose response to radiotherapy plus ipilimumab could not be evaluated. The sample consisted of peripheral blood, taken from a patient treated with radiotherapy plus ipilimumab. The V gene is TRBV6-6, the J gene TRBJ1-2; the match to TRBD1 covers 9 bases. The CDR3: CAGTGNEGYTF. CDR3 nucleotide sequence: TGTGCCGGGACAGGGAACGAGGGCTACACCTTC.